Below are 15 T cell receptor beta chains sequenced from a single sample in a study of blood T cell repertoires in COVID-19. Profiled with immunoSEQ multiplex PCR; TCRdb holds only in-frame clones, not every one. The data show under 250,000 clones, over 70% seen once. Sequencing input: peripheral blood. The source is a middle-aged man with active or convalescent COVID-19.

This chain links TRBV6-5 with TRBJ1-4, with D possibly matching TRBD1 (5 bases). Germline CDR1 reads MNHEY; CDR2 reads SVGAGI. V was pared by 5 bases and J by 3 bases, with 13 bases between. CDR3 length: 15 amino acids. CDR3 DNA sequence: TGTGCCAGCAGTCCAACAGGTGGCTCTAATGAAAAACTGTTTTTT. The encoded protein is CASSPTGGSNEKLFF.

In this sample, this clone turned up a few times. This chain links TRBV6-5 with TRBJ1-2; no definite D call. Germline V gives CDR1 MNHEY, CDR2 SVGAGI. This CDR3 is built from 13 residues. V dropped 5 bases and J dropped 4 bases, with 11 bases sitting between them. CDR3 amino acids: CASSPRTAYGYTF. CDR3 sequence (DNA): TGTGCCAGCAGTCCCCGGACTGCCTATGGCTACACCTTC.

The rearrangement joins TRBV5-1 to TRBJ1-5; maybe TRBD1 (5 bases). Between the trimmed V and J ends, which lost 0 bases and 3 bases, there was a span of 7 bases. CDR3 length: 14 residues. Germline CDR1 SGHRS, CDR2 YFSETQ. The CDR3 nucleotides read TGCGCCAGCAGCTTGGGGGGCTACAATCAGCCCCAGCATTTT. Amino acids: CASSLGGYNQPQHF.

The gene calls are TRBV6-4 and TRBJ2-2; 9 bases align to TRBD1. CDR3 size: 14 residues. Germline V gene lookup returns CDR1 MRHNA and CDR2 SNTAGT. The V segment lost 6 bases and the J segment 5 bases; nucleotides outside the gene matches: 4. CDR3 bases: TGTGCCAGCAGGGGACAGGGTCTAACCGGGGAGCTGTTTTTT. Amino acid sequence: CASRGQGLTGELFF.

This clone turned up a few times. The V and J genes are TRBV19 and TRBJ2-5, with D tentatively TRBD1 (7 bases). Germline lookup yields CDR1 LNHDA and CDR2 SQIVND (reference sequence). The length of the CDR3 is 16 residues. The V gene lost 1 base and the J gene lost 2 bases, with 14 bases spanning the gap. The CDR3 nucleotides are TGTGCCAGTAGTATAGGGACAGGAGGGGGACAAGAGACCCAGTACTTC. This translates into CASSIGTGGGQETQYF.

V usage is TRBV7-6 and J usage is TRBJ1-6; possibly TRBD1 for D (6 bases). Trimming shortened V by 3 bases and J by 7 bases, and 13 bases separated the two germline ends. The CDR3 runs 15 residues. Germline loops: CDR1 SGHVS, CDR2 FNYEAQ. CDR3 amino acids: CASSLEDRGNSPLHF. The CDR3 DNA reads as TGTGCCAGCAGCTTGGAGGACAGAGGGAATTCACCCCTCCACTTT.

The chain employs TRBV11-3 and TRBJ1-4; weak D call: TRBD1 (5 bases). Germline V lookup: CDR1 SGHNT, CDR2 YENEEA. V shed 6 bases and J shed 15 bases, with 20 bases lying between them. The CDR3 consists of 13 residues. The CDR3 is CASSQGTGGRVFF. CDR3 in DNA: TGTGCCAGCAGTCAAGGAACGGGGGGTCGAGTGTTTTTT.

The chain carries TRBV6-5 and TRBJ2-1; 10 bases align to TRBD1. V was clipped by 6 bases and J by 7 bases; unmatched bases: 9. The CDR3 sequence is 15 residues long. Germline V gene data show CDR1 as MNHEY and CDR2 as SVGAGI. CDR3 amino acids: CASSHFGTGDNEQFF. The DNA for the CDR3 is TGTGCCAGCAGCCACTTCGGGACAGGGGATAATGAGCAGTTCTTC.

The chain employs TRBV7-9 and TRBJ1-4; 8 bases agree with TRBD1. With 0 bases clipped from V and 6 bases from J, the junction kept 0 bases outside the gene matches. This CDR3 is built from 14 residues. Germline values: CDR1 SEHNR, CDR2 FQNEAQ (reference sequence). The CDR3 loop is CASSLATGDEKLFF. CDR3 bases: TGTGCCAGCAGCTTAGCGACAGGGGATGAAAAACTGTTTTTT. The full variable domain, completed using reference TRBV7-9 and TRBJ1-4, is DTGVSQNPRHKITKRGQNVTFRCDPISEHNRLYWYRQTLGQGPEFLTYFQNEAQLEKSRLLSDRFSAERPKGSFSTLEIQRTEQGDSAMYLCASSLATGDEKLFFGSGTQLSVL.

This rearrangement joins TRBV29-1 to TRBJ1-2, with 9 bases lining up with TRBD1. Germline-derived CDR1 and CDR2 are SQVTM and ANQGSEA. Unmatched junction bases numbered 8, after V lost 7 bases and J lost 5 bases. CDR3 length: 13 residues. The CDR3 DNA is TGCAGCGCGACGGGACAGGGTCTTTATGGCTACACCTTC. This sequence encodes CSATGQGLYGYTF.

This clone was recorded only once. This chain connects TRBV3-1 (or the pseudogene TRBV3-2) to TRBJ2-1; the D gene is possibly TRBD2 (6 bases). Germline-derived CDR1 and CDR2 are LGHDT and YNNKEL (reference sequence). Trimming removed 6 bases at V and 10 bases at J, with 13 bases between. The CDR3 sequence is 12 residues long. The CDR3 spells CASRLGTSEQFF. DNA of the CDR3: TGTGCCAGCAGACTTGGGACTTCAGAGCAGTTCTTC.

The chain carries TRBV20-1 and TRBJ1-4; 10 bases are shared with TRBD1. The CDR3 is 15 residues long. CDR1 DFQATT and CDR2 SNEGSKA come from the germline V gene (reference sequence). Unmatched junction bases numbered 10, after V lost 6 bases and J lost 6 bases. CDR3 sequence reads: CSASIFGTGDEKLFF. The DNA for the CDR3 is TGCAGTGCCAGTATATTCGGGACAGGGGATGAAAAACTGTTTTTT.

The genes are TRBV3-1 (or the pseudogene TRBV3-2) and TRBJ2-3; D is possibly TRBD2 (5 bases). The CDR3 length is 14 residues. CDR1 and CDR2 (germline): LGHDT, YNNKEL (reference sequence). Trimming stripped 8 bases from V and 1 base from J, with 13 bases between. CDR3 bases: TGTGCCAGCTCACGGGGTGGGGGCACAGATACGCAGTATTTT. It translates to CASSRGGGTDTQYF.

This chain joins TRBV30 and TRBJ1-1; 10 nucleotides line up with TRBD1. Germline assignment: CDR1 GTSNPN and CDR2 SVGIG (reference sequence). The CDR3 consists of 17 residues. Trimming at V came to 0 bases and at J to 5 bases, leaving 12 bases not matched to a gene. CDR3 bases: TGTGCCTGGAGTGTACCCGGGACAGGGGACGGTAGGACTGAAGCTTTCTTT. Translating gives CAWSVPGTGDGRTEAFF.

The chain has TRBV9 and TRBJ1-1; D may be TRBD1 (6 bases). This CDR3 is built from 15 residues. Germline CDR1 is SGDLS and CDR2 is YYNGEE. V was cut by 1 base and J by 6 bases, with 16 bases left in between. The CDR3 here is CASSVWDTQSAEAFF. The CDR3 nucleotides are TGTGCCAGCAGCGTATGGGACACGCAATCGGCTGAAGCTTTCTTT.